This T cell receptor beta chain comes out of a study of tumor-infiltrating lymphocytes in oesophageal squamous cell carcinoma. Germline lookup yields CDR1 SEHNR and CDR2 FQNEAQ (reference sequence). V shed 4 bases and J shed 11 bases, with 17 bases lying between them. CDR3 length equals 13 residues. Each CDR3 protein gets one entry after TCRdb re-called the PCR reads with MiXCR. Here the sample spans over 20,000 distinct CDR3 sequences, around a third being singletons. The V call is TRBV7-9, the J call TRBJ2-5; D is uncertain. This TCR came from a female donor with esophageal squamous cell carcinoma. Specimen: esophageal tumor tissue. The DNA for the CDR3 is TGTGCCAGCAGCTCAGGCTCCTACAATGAGCAGTACTTC. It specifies CASSSGSYNEQYF.